What follows are 12 T cell receptor beta chains derived from one specimen sequenced in a study of cytomegalovirus exposure and HLA in healthy donors. The PCR was carried out with 60 Vbeta primers and 13 Jbeta primers. Profiled with immunoSEQ multiplex PCR; TCRdb holds only in-frame clones, not every one. The sample includes 100,000 to 120,000 clones, just under 80% of them seen just once. The specimen sequenced was PBMCs. Receptors originate from a male donor in good health and CMV-seronegative.

This clone was detected only a few times. This chain uses TRBV5-6 with TRBJ2-1; 15 nucleotides line up with TRBD2. CDR3 length equals 16 residues. V lost 4 bases, J lost 7 bases, and 6 bases stayed unmatched. CDR1 is SGHDT, CDR2 YYEEEE, per germline. The CDR3 bases are TGTGCCAGCAGCGAGGGACTAGCGGGAGGAAGTAATGAGCAGTTCTTC. This translates into CASSEGLAGGSNEQFF.

The CDR3 protein is CASRYRGRPEAFF. The CDR3 DNA reads TGTGCCAGCAGGTACAGGGGGCGTCCTGAAGCTTTCTTT. The rearrangement links TRBV6-1 to TRBJ1-1; 9 bases are a match to TRBD1. Germline V lookup: CDR1 MNHNS, CDR2 SASEGT. This CDR3 has 13 amino acids. V trimming: 6 bases; J trimming: 6 bases; junction bases outside the gene matches: 5.

Only one count was recorded for this clone. The V gene is TRBV11-2, the J gene TRBJ2-5; possible D gene TRBD1, 6 bases. V was pared by 5 bases and J by 5 bases, with 18 bases between. The germline V gene encodes CDR1 SGHAT and CDR2 FQNNGV. This CDR3 comprises 15 residues. CDR3 region: CASSLGAGAMETQYF. The CDR3 DNA reads as TGTGCCAGCAGCCTCGGGGCAGGGGCGATGGAGACCCAGTACTTC.

The chain joins TRBV7-9 to TRBJ2-5, with D perhaps matching TRBD1 (5 bases). Germline V gene data show CDR1 as SEHNR and CDR2 as FQNEAQ (reference sequence). The CDR3 consists of 16 residues. V was shortened by 6 bases and J by 3 bases, with 20 bases between the two germline ends. CDR3 DNA sequence: TGTGCCAGCAGACCAAAGGGGTCCGGGCGTAAAGAGACCCAGTACTTC. Protein: CASRPKGSGRKETQYF.

The gene calls are TRBV29-1 and TRBJ2-7; 7 nucleotides line up with TRBD2. Germline loops: CDR1 SQVTM, CDR2 ANQGSEA. V trimming: 2 bases; J trimming: 3 bases; junction bases outside the gene matches: 4. The CDR3 length is 13 residues. The CDR3 reads CSVEREGLYEQYF. The CDR3 nucleotides are TGCAGCGTTGAAAGGGAGGGCCTCTACGAGCAGTACTTC.

The gene calls are TRBV5-4 and TRBJ1-1; D not certain. V was shortened by 2 bases and J by 2 bases, with 10 bases between the two germline ends. From germline, CDR1 is SGHNT and CDR2 YYREEE (reference sequence). This CDR3 has 14 residues. In DNA, the CDR3 is TGTGCCAGCAGCTTCACTCTTAGAAACACTGAAGCTTTCTTT. Translating gives CASSFTLRNTEAFF.

V usage is TRBV4-2 and J usage is TRBJ2-1, with 9 bases matching TRBD1. CDR3 size: 16 residues. Germline V lookup: CDR1 LGHNA, CDR2 YNFKEQ. The V segment lost 3 bases and the J segment 5 bases; nucleotides outside the gene matches: 8. CDR3 nucleotides: TGTGCCAGCAGCCATTCCGGGACAGGGCCGAACAATGAGCAGTTCTTC. This sequence encodes CASSHSGTGPNNEQFF.

The V call is TRBV27, the J call TRBJ1-2, with a possible D match to TRBD1 (6 bases). V was pared by 6 bases and J by 7 bases, with 15 bases between. Germline values: CDR1 MNHEY, CDR2 SMNVEV (reference sequence). The CDR3 loop spans 13 amino acids. CDR3 DNA sequence: TGTGCCAGCAGACCCTCAGGGGCCGGTGGCTACACCTTC. Translation gives CASRPSGAGGYTF.

This clone showed up just a few times. This chain uses TRBV6-5 with TRBJ2-7; TRBD1 agrees at 7 bases. Germline V gene lookup returns CDR1 MNHEY and CDR2 SVGAGI. The CDR3 is 12 amino acids. With 8 bases clipped from V and 4 bases from J, the junction kept 5 bases outside the gene matches. The CDR3 DNA reads as TGTGCCAGCCAGACAGGGTTGTACGAGCAGTACTTC. Its translation is CASQTGLYEQYF.

This rearrangement joins TRBV27 to TRBJ2-3, with D possibly being TRBD1 (5 bases). V was trimmed by 8 bases and J by 4 bases, leaving 13 bases between them. CDR3 length equals 13 residues. The germline V gene has CDR1 MNHEY and CDR2 SMNVEV (reference sequence). The CDR3 loop reads CASAKGIPDTQYF. DNA of the CDR3: TGTGCCAGCGCTAAGGGGATCCCAGATACGCAGTATTTT.

The CDR3 DNA follows: TGTGCCAGCACACCCCTCTTTACAGGAACCACTGAAGCTTTCTTT. It encodes CASTPLFTGTTEAFF. V is TRBV6-6 and J is TRBJ1-1, with a possible D match to TRBD1 (5 bases). Per germline, CDR1 MNHNY and CDR2 SVGAGI (reference sequence). V gave up 7 bases and J gave up 4 bases, with 19 bases separating them. The CDR3 totals 15 residues.

The chain is built from TRBV11-2 and TRBJ2-7; 8 positions match TRBD1. V trimming: 5 bases; J trimming: 3 bases; junction bases outside the gene matches: 9. Germline V lookup: CDR1 SGHAT, CDR2 FQNNGV. This CDR3 has 15 residues. This CDR3 reads CASSPARGHFYEQYF. In DNA form, the CDR3 reads TGTGCCAGCAGCCCCGCCAGGGGGCATTTCTACGAGCAGTACTTC.